The 11 T cell receptor beta chains reported below all come from one sample, sequenced in a study of cytomegalovirus exposure and HLA in healthy donors. In the PCR, 60 Vbeta and 13 Jbeta primers were used. TCRdb's table, derived via immunoSEQ multiplex PCR, lists solely in-frame clones and lacks some. The sample shows tens of thousands of clones, roughly 77% of them seen only once. Sample: PBMCs. The receptors were sampled from a woman younger than 45 in good health and CMV-seronegative.

The V call is TRBV7-2, the J call TRBJ1-2; 7 bases map to TRBD1. Germline CDR1 SGHTA, CDR2 FQGNSA. Trimming cost V 5 bases and J 10 bases; bases outside gene matches: 7. The CDR3 is made up of 12 amino acids. The CDR3 DNA follows: TGTGCCAGCAGCCAAGGGACAGAAAACTACACCTTC. Translation gives CASSQGTENYTF.

This CDR3 reads CAWSGTAGNTIYF. The DNA of the CDR3 is TGTGCCTGGAGTGGGACAGCTGGAAACACCATATATTTT. The rearrangement joins TRBV30 to TRBJ1-3, with a weak D call TRBD1 (6 bases). Looked up from germline, CDR1 is GTSNPN and CDR2 is SVGIG (reference sequence). Trimming removed 1 base at V and 2 bases at J, with 6 bases between. CDR3 length equals 13 residues.

The chain links TRBV18 to TRBJ1-3; 9 bases match TRBD1. CDR1 and CDR2 from the germline V gene are KGHSH and LQKENI. The CDR3 is 15 residues long. After removal of 6 bases from V and 7 bases from J, the junction contained 10 bases not matched to a gene. Here the CDR3 reads CASSPDRGIVNTIYF. CDR3 sequence (DNA): TGTGCCAGCTCGCCGGACAGGGGAATTGTGAACACCATATATTTT.

CDR3 in amino acids: CASSDYSPYEQYV. The CDR3 region has the DNA TGTGCCAGCAGTGATTACAGTCCCTACGAGCAGTACGTC. The chain links TRBV6-1 to TRBJ2-7; D uncertain. The CDR3 length is 13 residues. Germline V gene data show CDR1 as MNHNS and CDR2 as SASEGT. V lost 3 bases to trimming and J lost 2 bases, with 8 bases between them.

The rearrangement joins TRBV19 to TRBJ1-5; a possible D gene is TRBD1 (5 bases). Germline V gene lookup returns CDR1 LNHDA and CDR2 SQIVND (reference sequence). The germline V and J ends were trimmed by 5 bases and 1 base, with 12 bases remaining between them. This CDR3 has 15 amino acids. The CDR3 nucleotides read TGTGCCAGTAGTGGCGTTGGGGGGAGCAATCAGCCCCAGCATTTT. This gives the protein CASSGVGGSNQPQHF.

This clone was counted a single time. The J gene is TRBJ2-6, the V gene TRBV7-9; maybe TRBD1 (6 bases). Germline V gives CDR1 SEHNR, CDR2 FQNEAQ (reference sequence). Between the trimmed V and J ends, which lost 3 bases and 2 bases, there was a span of 8 bases. The CDR3 loop spans 15 amino acids. As DNA, the CDR3 is TGTGCCAGCAGCTTCCGACAGGCTGGGGCCAACGTCCTGACTTTC. Amino acids: CASSFRQAGANVLTF.

The chain carries TRBV15 and TRBJ2-7; D perhaps matches TRBD1 (7 bases). CDR3 length: 17 amino acids. The V end was cut by 0 bases, the J end by 5 bases, with 20 bases between. Germline-derived CDR1 and CDR2 are LNHNV and YYDKDF (reference sequence). CDR3: CATSREGGPGQLHEQYF. The CDR3 bases are TGTGCCACCAGCAGAGAAGGGGGGCCGGGACAGCTCCACGAGCAGTACTTC.

The genes are TRBV30 and TRBJ2-2; 13 positions agree with TRBD2. This CDR3 comprises 15 residues. Unmatched junction bases numbered 3, after V lost 3 bases and J lost 5 bases. Germline V gene sequence: CDR1 GTSNPN, CDR2 SVGIG (reference sequence). In DNA form, the CDR3 reads TGTGCCTGGAGGGAACTAGCGGGAGGGACCGGGGAGCTGTTTTTT. Its translation: CAWRELAGGTGELFF.

The rearrangement joins TRBV27 to TRBJ2-5, with D perhaps matching TRBD2 (6 bases). The V gene lost 5 bases and the J gene lost 6 bases, with 16 bases spanning the gap. Germline V CDR1 and CDR2: MNHEY, SMNVEV (reference sequence). The CDR3 runs to 14 residues. CDR3 residues: CASSPGTLGKTQYF. The DNA of the CDR3 is TGTGCCAGCAGTCCGGGGACTTTAGGGAAGACCCAGTACTTC.

The table lists this clone with a few counts. The chain links TRBV10-1 to TRBJ1-1; D is possibly TRBD1 (6 bases). The CDR3 sequence is 13 residues long. The germline V and J ends were trimmed by 5 bases and 0 bases, with 7 bases remaining between them. Germline assignment: CDR1 WNHNN and CDR2 SYGVQD (reference sequence). CDR3 loop: CASSQGMNTEAFF. The CDR3 bases are TGCGCCAGCAGTCAGGGGATGAACACTGAAGCTTTCTTT.

The rearrangement links TRBV28 to TRBJ2-1, with D tentatively TRBD1 (6 bases). Trimming took off 8 bases at V and 2 bases at J, with 19 bases between the two ends. The CDR3 loop spans 16 amino acids. Germline V CDR1 and CDR2: MDHEN, SYDVKM. DNA for the CDR3: TGTGCCAGCTTCAGCACGGGACACAAGCCCTACAATGAGCAGTTCTTC. This gives the protein CASFSTGHKPYNEQFF.